A single sample is the source of the 6 T cell receptor beta chains below, sequenced in a study of identical twins. TCRdb redid the calling of the 5' RACE reads with MiXCR, one entry per CDR3 protein. The data contain roughly 1.6 million distinct CDR3 sequences, under 35% of them singletons. Sequencing was performed on cord blood. Every receptor here comes from a newborn girl in good health.

This clonotype was counted at least ten times. This chain uses TRBV12-3 or TRBV12-4 with TRBJ2-5, with a possible D match to TRBD1 (6 bases). The length of the CDR3 is 14 residues. V was pared by 4 bases and J by 1 base, with 10 bases between. The CDR3 loop reads CASSWGHLQETQYF. As DNA, the CDR3 is TGTGCCAGCAGTTGGGGACACCTCCAAGAGACCCAGTACTTC.

The rearrangement joins TRBV10-3 to TRBJ2-1; TRBD2 aligns across 9 bases. The J call may be mistaken, given a closer DNA end match to TRBJ2-7. Germline CDR1 and CDR2: ENHRY and SYGVKD. The CDR3 covers 13 residues. The CDR3 loop reads CAIMRGGDNEQYF. CDR3 coding DNA: TGTGCCATCATGCGGGGGGGTGACAATGAGCAGTACTTC.

The chain combines TRBV20-1 with TRBJ2-5; D gene ambiguous. The J call may be mistaken, given a closer DNA end match to TRBJ2-7. The CDR3 totals 14 residues. The germline V gene encodes CDR1 DFQATT and CDR2 SNEGSKA (reference sequence). CDR3 coding DNA: TGCAGTGCTAGGGATCTTTTTTGGGGTTACGAGCAGTACTTC. It encodes CSARDLFWGYEQYF.

This clonotype occurred many times. The rearrangement joins TRBV4-2 to TRBJ2-3, with TRBD2 identical over 12 bases. Per the germline V gene, CDR1 is LGHNA and CDR2 is YNFKEQ. Germline trimming cut 1 base from V and 1 base from J; bases unmatched to any gene: 3. The CDR3 has 17 amino acids. CDR3 DNA sequence: TGTGCCAGCAGCCAAGCGACTAGCGGGAGCGGCACAGATACGCAGTATTTT. Translating it yields CASSQATSGSGTDTQYF.

This clonotype was seen only a few times. The rearrangement links TRBV12-3 or TRBV12-4 to TRBJ1-4; no reliable D call. CDR3 length: 14 residues. V dropped 6 bases and J dropped 7 bases, with 15 bases sitting between them. CDR3 nucleotides: TGTGCCAGCAGCCGCATCTCGGGAGGTGAAAAACTGTTTTTT. Its translation is CASSRISGGEKLFF.

The chain is built from TRBV20-1 and TRBJ2-7; D may correspond to TRBD1 or TRBD2 (6 bases each). Trimming left V 4 bases short and J 0 bases short, with 10 bases between. CDR1 DFQATT and CDR2 SNEGSKA come from the germline V gene (reference sequence). CDR3 length: 13 amino acids. The DNA for the CDR3 is TGCAGTGCTAAGGAGGGGGTCTCCTACGAGCAGTACTTC. This sequence encodes CSAKEGVSYEQYF.